The sequence of this TCR beta chain was determined in a study of T cells in localized non-small cell lung cancer. Study-level points and caveats: Uninvolved adjacent lung showed higher T cell clonality than tumor.

Libraries were prepared by immunoSEQ multiplex PCR; TCRdb keeps only in-frame clonotypes and omits some of them. The repertoire consists of tens of thousands of clones, with 70% to 90% occurring once and the leading ten covering about 5%. A note on this clone: The antigen is not known.

The CDR3 covers 15 residues. Trimming took 5 bases from V and 8 from J, leaving 18 bases between them. The germline CDR1 and CDR2 sequences are MNHNY and SVGAGI (reference sequence). The clonotype comes from a woman aged 40-70 years with stage I lung adenocarcinoma. The sequenced sample was peripheral blood, obtained before any cancer treatment. This chain connects TRBV6-6 to TRBJ1-4; no clear D. The DNA for the CDR3 is TGTGCCAGCAGTCCCTCATCAGTCTATAGGGAAAAACTGTTTTTT. Amino acids: CASSPSSVYREKLFF.